This T cell receptor (beta chain) was profiled in a study of post-analysis software for immune sequencing data. Study-wide background: As for disease course, relapsing-remitting, secondary progressive and progressive-relapsing multiple sclerosis were all included.

A note on this clonotype: Antigen specificity is unknown.

Researchers reported that TCR beta cDNA libraries carried unique molecular identifiers. A single record per CDR3 protein comes from TCRdb applying MiXCR to the PCR reads. This table holds some 890,000 distinct CDR3 sequences, roughly 50% found once. This CDR3 has 16 residues. Looked up from germline, CDR1 is SGHVS and CDR2 is FQNEAQ. V dropped 5 bases and J dropped 0 bases, with 14 bases sitting between them. Regarding the study as a whole: Samples from one preparation batch, clustered by F measure, grouped strongly together. Relative to controls, patients with multiple sclerosis showed significantly lower normalized Chao1 diversity. In patients, TRBV5-6, TRBV5-1 and TRBV20-1 belonged to roughly five TRBV segments found more frequently than in controls.

This clonotype was sampled from a girl under 18 with multiple sclerosis. The specimen was blood. This sequence joins TRBV7-8 and TRBJ2-1; D remains ambiguous. The CDR3 loop is CASSRLAAPSYNEQFF. CDR3 DNA sequence: TGTGCCAGCAGCCGACTTGCCGCGCCCTCCTACAATGAGCAGTTCTTC.